The 15 T cell receptor beta chains listed next were all sequenced from one sample in a study of cytomegalovirus exposure and HLA in healthy donors. Primers: 60 Vbeta forward and 13 Jbeta reverse. Repertoires were generated with immunoSEQ multiplex PCR, while TCRdb's copy carries only in-frame clones and drops some. The table lists 160,000 or so clones, about 68% of them singletons. The sample was PBMCs. The receptors come from a female donor in good health and CMV-seronegative.

The chain has TRBV9 and TRBJ2-5; perhaps TRBD2 as D (5 bases). Trimming removed 4 bases at V and 1 base at J, with 14 bases between. CDR1 SGDLS and CDR2 YYNGEE come from the germline V gene. The CDR3 sequence is 15 residues long. The DNA for the CDR3 is TGTGCCAGCAGCTCCGAAGCCGGGGTCCAAGAGACCCAGTACTTC. It specifies CASSSEAGVQETQYF.

The V and J genes are TRBV4-1 and TRBJ1-4; D remains unclear. The CDR3 contains 15 residues. CDR1 and CDR2 from the germline V gene are MGHRA and YSYEKL. V was cut by 1 base and J by 7 bases, with 13 bases left in between. The chain's CDR3 is CASSQVGDEGEKLFF. In DNA form, the CDR3 reads TGCGCCAGCAGCCAAGTTGGAGATGAGGGTGAAAAACTGTTTTTT.

The rearrangement uses TRBV5-1 and TRBJ1-5; 8 nucleotides line up with TRBD1. Trimming removed 0 bases from V and 6 bases from J; junction bases left unmatched: 5. Germline lookup yields CDR1 SGHRS and CDR2 YFSETQ. The CDR3 spans 15 residues. The DNA of the CDR3 is TGCGCCAGCAGCTTGGAAACAGGGGGGGGTCAGCCCCAGCATTTT. Protein sequence: CASSLETGGGQPQHF.

This chain links TRBV5-1 with TRBJ1-2; 8 nucleotides align to TRBD1. This CDR3 has 15 amino acids. V trimming: 0 bases; J trimming: 7 bases; junction bases outside the gene matches: 8. Germline V CDR1 and CDR2: SGHRS, YFSETQ. This CDR3 reads CASSLAPSGTGGYTF. The CDR3 DNA reads as TGCGCCAGCAGCTTGGCCCCCTCCGGGACAGGTGGCTACACCTTC.

This clone came up a few times. The rearrangement links TRBV19 to TRBJ2-2, with D possibly TRBD2 on 6 matching bases. Germline V gene lookup returns CDR1 LNHDA and CDR2 SQIVND (reference sequence). The V end was cut by 10 bases, the J end by 3 bases, with 18 bases between. This CDR3 is 15 amino acids long. The CDR3 DNA follows: TGTGCCACCGTGAGACCGGGAGTTGACACCGGGGAGCTGTTTTTT. It translates to CATVRPGVDTGELFF.

This chain links TRBV18 with TRBJ2-1; 7 bases line up with TRBD1. Germline V gives CDR1 KGHSH, CDR2 LQKENI. This CDR3 spans 17 amino acids. V shed 6 bases, J shed 3 bases, and the junction held 14 bases outside the gene matches. CDR3 in amino acids: CASSQSQGVNLYNEQFF. The CDR3 nucleotides are TGTGCCAGCTCCCAATCGCAGGGGGTTAACCTCTACAATGAGCAGTTCTTC.

The rearrangement uses TRBV19 and TRBJ1-1, with 7 nucleotides matching TRBD1. The CDR3 spans 13 residues. Germline loops: CDR1 LNHDA, CDR2 SQIVND (reference sequence). Trimming cost V 7 bases and J 4 bases; bases outside gene matches: 6. The CDR3 DNA is TGTGCCAGTAAATGGGCAGGGGGCACTGAAGCTTTCTTT. It is translated as CASKWAGGTEAFF.

The V gene is TRBV19, the J gene TRBJ2-1; 9 bases agree with TRBD1. From germline, CDR1 is LNHDA and CDR2 SQIVND (reference sequence). This CDR3 region has 20 residues. The trim removed 1 base at V and 2 bases at J, leaving 15 bases unmatched. This CDR3 reads CASSIVLRRQGDLPYNEQFF. CDR3 nucleotides: TGTGCCAGTAGTATAGTATTGAGGCGACAGGGGGACCTTCCCTACAATGAGCAGTTCTTC.

The V gene is TRBV6-5, the J gene TRBJ2-5, with 8 bases matching TRBD1. The assigned J gene may be wrong: the sequence end matches TRBJ2-7 better. The CDR3 runs 14 residues. CDR1 is MNHEY, CDR2 SVGAGI, per germline. CDR3 in amino acids: CASSPRQGTYEQYF. The CDR3 bases are TGTGCCAGCAGTCCCCGACAGGGGACCTACGAGCAGTACTTC.

In regard to this clone: At one end the junction does not follow the germline gene, possibly because of a read error. The genes are TRBV19 and TRBJ1-2; TRBD1 agrees at 7 bases. There are 16 residues in the CDR3. Germline V gene data show CDR1 as LNHDA and CDR2 as SQIVND (reference sequence). The CDR3 DNA sequence: TGTGCCAGTAGTATAGCCTGGGGACAGCCTAACAATGGCTACACCTTC. This codes for CASSIAWGQPNNGYTF.

V and J are TRBV11-1 and TRBJ1-5; D remains unclear. There are 14 residues in the CDR3. Germline CDR1 SGHAT, CDR2 FQDESV (reference sequence). The V end was cut by 1 base, the J end by 7 bases, with 11 bases between. The CDR3 is CASSLDSNNQPQHF. CDR3 nucleotides: TGTGCCAGCAGCTTAGACAGTAATAACCAGCCCCAGCATTTT.

The V call is TRBV4-2, the J call TRBJ2-6, with unresolved D. This CDR3 region has 18 residues. The V end was cut by 2 bases, the J end by 0 bases, with 14 bases between. Germline V gene data show CDR1 as LGHNA and CDR2 as YNFKEQ. The CDR3 loop is CASSQPESRSSGANVLTF. For the CDR3, the DNA is TGTGCCAGCAGCCAACCGGAGTCCCGGAGCTCTGGGGCCAACGTCCTGACTTTC.

The genes are TRBV4-3 and TRBJ1-1; no firm D call. Germline V gene sequence: CDR1 LGHNA, CDR2 YSLEER. The CDR3 extends over 15 amino acids. V lost 0 bases, J lost 0 bases, and 8 bases lay in between. In DNA form, the CDR3 reads TGCGCCAGCAGCCAAGATCCGGGGTTGAACACTGAAGCTTTCTTT. Translated, it gives CASSQDPGLNTEAFF.

J is TRBJ2-7 and V is TRBV11-1, with TRBD2 identical over 15 bases. J lost 3 bases, V lost 5 bases, and 8 bases had no gene match. This CDR3 is built from 17 residues. Germline CDR1 SGHAT, CDR2 FQDESV (reference sequence). The CDR3 coding sequence is TGTGCCAGCAGCCCCGGACTAGCGGGAGGGAAATACTACGAGCAGTACTTC. Translation gives CASSPGLAGGKYYEQYF.

This chain joins TRBV19 and TRBJ1-2; maybe TRBD1 (5 bases). V was clipped by 3 bases and J by 3 bases, with 8 bases between them. The germline V gene has CDR1 LNHDA and CDR2 SQIVND (reference sequence). The CDR3 extends over 13 amino acids. CDR3 loop: CASSMEGHYGYTF. The CDR3 DNA reads as TGTGCCAGTAGTATGGAGGGGCACTATGGCTACACCTTC.